The clone carrying this TCR beta chain was seen a handful of times. The antigen is undetermined. The same CDR3 can be traced to other DNA sequences in this sample. V was cut by 3 bases and J by 1 base, with 12 bases left in between. This CDR3 has 15 amino acids. Germline V CDR1 and CDR2: KGHSH, LQKENI. The repertoire was sequenced with immunoSEQ multiplex PCR; TCRdb's copy has only in-frame clones and lacks some. This table holds 21,000 or so clones, about 79% found once. This entry belongs to a study of OX40 agonist ivuxolimab in advanced cancers. Study observations and caveats: Among the lowest peripheral clonal expansion occurred in 0.1-3.0 mg/kg partial responders.

The material was CD4+ or CD8+ T cells sorted from blood, obtained in a trial of the OX40 agonist ivuxolimab. The rearrangement uses TRBV18 and TRBJ1-1; TRBD1 is a possible D gene (5 bases). This sequence originates from an adult with an advanced solid tumor such as melanoma, head and neck, liver or kidney cancer. CDR3 sequence: CASSPSGRENTEAFF. The CDR3 DNA is TGTGCCAGCTCACCTTCAGGGCGAGAGAACACTGAAGCTTTCTTT.